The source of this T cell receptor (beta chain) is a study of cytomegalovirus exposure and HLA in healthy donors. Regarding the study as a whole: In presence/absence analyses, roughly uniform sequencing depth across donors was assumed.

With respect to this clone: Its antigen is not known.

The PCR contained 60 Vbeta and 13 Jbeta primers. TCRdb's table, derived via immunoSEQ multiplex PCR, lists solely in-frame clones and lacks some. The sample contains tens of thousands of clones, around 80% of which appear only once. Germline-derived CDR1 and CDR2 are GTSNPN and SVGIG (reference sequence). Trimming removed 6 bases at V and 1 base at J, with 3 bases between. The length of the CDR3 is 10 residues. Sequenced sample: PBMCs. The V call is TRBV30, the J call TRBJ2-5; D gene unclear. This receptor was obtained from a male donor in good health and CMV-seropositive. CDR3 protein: CACGQETQYF. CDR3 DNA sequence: TGTGCCTGCGGCCAAGAGACCCAGTACTTC.